These 18 T cell receptor beta chains were all obtained from the same sample, sequenced in a study of blood T cell repertoires in COVID-19. Clones were read by immunoSEQ multiplex PCR, and TCRdb kept only the in-frame ones, dropping some. The table shows around 230,000 clones, with 80% to 90% occurring only once. The sample comprised peripheral blood. The receptors originated from a woman aged 50 to 60 with acute or convalescent COVID-19.

This chain connects TRBV7-2 to TRBJ2-1; possibly TRBD1 for D (5 bases). Germline loops: CDR1 SGHTA, CDR2 FQGNSA. The V and J ends lost 4 bases and 0 bases respectively, with 13 bases between them. The CDR3 has 16 amino acids. The CDR3 bases are TGTGCCAGCAGCTCCTACCGACAGAGCTCCTACAATGAGCAGTTCTTC. As protein: CASSSYRQSSYNEQFF.

The CDR3 loop is CASSRQGSNTGELFF. The CDR3 DNA sequence: TGTGCCAGTAGTAGGCAGGGATCGAACACCGGGGAGCTGTTTTTT. This chain links TRBV19 with TRBJ2-2; D possibly corresponds to TRBD1 (5 bases). Germline CDR1 LNHDA, CDR2 SQIVND (reference sequence). V gave up 4 bases and J gave up 0 bases, with 9 bases separating them. The CDR3 contains 15 residues.

J is TRBJ2-1 and V is TRBV12-3 or TRBV12-4; perhaps TRBD2 as D (5 bases). The CDR3 extends over 12 amino acids. Trimming left V 5 bases short and J 9 bases short, with 11 bases between. The CDR3 spells CASSPARGEQFF. The CDR3 DNA reads as TGTGCCAGCAGTCCAGCTCGGGGTGAGCAGTTCTTC.

The gene calls are TRBV2 and TRBJ2-7; 7 nucleotides match TRBD1. This CDR3 spans 11 amino acids. Germline-derived CDR1 and CDR2 are SNHLY and FYNNEI. J was trimmed by 6 bases and V by 6 bases; bases with no gene match: 2. CDR3 sequence (DNA): TGTGCCAGCAGGAGGGGGCCCGAGCAGTACTTC. Translating it yields CASRRGPEQYF.

This sequence joins TRBV5-1 and TRBJ2-3, with 7 bases that match TRBD1. The CDR3 totals 15 residues. The ends lost 3 bases at V and 0 bases at J; junction bases unmatched: 4. CDR1 and CDR2 (germline): SGHRS, YFSETQ. CDR3 residues: CASSYGTVSTDTQYF. The CDR3 coding sequence is TGCGCCAGCAGCTACGGGACAGTTAGCACAGATACGCAGTATTTT.

CDR3 protein: CASSYRGQGRAYEQYF. The CDR3 coding sequence is TGTGCCAGCAGTTACCGGGGACAGGGGCGAGCCTACGAGCAGTACTTC. The chain uses TRBV27 and TRBJ2-7; the match to TRBD1 covers 10 bases. The CDR3 is 16 amino acids. V shed 4 bases and J 2 bases; nucleotides not matched to a gene: 8. CDR1 MNHEY and CDR2 SMNVEV come from the germline V gene (reference sequence).

The CDR3 protein is CASSSTAGGHNEQFF. As DNA, the CDR3 is TGCGCCAGCAGCTCCACGGCGGGAGGACACAATGAGCAGTTCTTC. The J gene is TRBJ2-1, the V gene TRBV5-1; 8 nucleotides line up with TRBD2. V dropped 3 bases and J dropped 5; count of bases not matched to a gene: 7. Per germline, CDR1 SGHRS and CDR2 YFSETQ. CDR3 size: 15 residues.

The gene calls are TRBV6-1 and TRBJ1-1; D possibly corresponds to TRBD1 (6 bases). The CDR3 extends over 17 amino acids. From germline, CDR1 is MNHNS and CDR2 SASEGT. V was trimmed by 4 bases and J by 4 bases, leaving 22 bases between them. CDR3 sequence: CASSAYRVNEVGTEAFF. The CDR3 nucleotides read TGTGCCAGCAGTGCCTACAGGGTAAATGAGGTAGGCACTGAAGCTTTCTTT.

The chain has TRBV7-3 and TRBJ1-1; TRBD1 is a possible D gene (5 bases). Germline loops: CDR1 SGHTA, CDR2 FQGTGA. V was clipped by 6 bases and J by 1 base, with 15 bases between them. The CDR3 covers 15 residues. CDR3 coding DNA: TGTGCCAGCAGACAAGACGACAGCCAGAACACTGAAGCTTTCTTT. Translation: CASRQDDSQNTEAFF.

The CDR3 reads CASSLGGQGARGTEAFF. Written as DNA, the CDR3 is TGCGCCAGCAGCTTGGGGGGACAGGGGGCGCGAGGCACTGAAGCTTTCTTT. The chain carries TRBV5-1 and TRBJ1-1, with 12 bases that match TRBD1. V was pared by 0 bases and J by 4 bases, with 7 bases of the junction left unmatched. From germline, CDR1 is SGHRS and CDR2 YFSETQ. The CDR3 loop spans 17 amino acids. Full variable domain (missing parts from reference TRBV5-1 and TRBJ1-1): KAGVTQTPRYLIKTRGQQVTLSCSPISGHRSVSWYQQTPGQGLQFLFEYFSETQRNKGNFPGRFSGRQFSNSRSEMNVSTLELGDSALYLCASSLGGQGARGTEAFFGQGTRLTVV.

The rearrangement links TRBV7-2 to TRBJ2-5; TRBD2 matches 16 bases. J lost 1 base, V lost 3 bases, and 2 bases had no gene match. The length of the CDR3 is 17 residues. Germline V lookup: CDR1 SGHTA, CDR2 FQGNSA. The CDR3 region is CASSLGLAGGPQETQYF. DNA of the CDR3: TGTGCCAGCAGCTTGGGACTAGCGGGAGGGCCCCAAGAGACCCAGTACTTC.

The V and J genes are TRBV27 and TRBJ2-7; D is possibly TRBD1 (6 bases). The CDR3 length is 16 residues. CDR1 and CDR2 (germline): MNHEY, SMNVEV (reference sequence). The V end lost 5 bases, the J end lost 0 bases, and 17 bases lay between the germline ends. The CDR3 region is CASSTTLRQASYEQYF. CDR3 coding DNA: TGTGCCAGCAGTACAACACTGAGACAGGCCTCCTACGAGCAGTACTTC.

J is TRBJ1-1 and V is TRBV10-3; no reliable D call. V lost 1 base to trimming and J lost 0 bases, with 6 bases between them. Germline CDR1 reads ENHRY; CDR2 reads SYGVKD. The CDR3 length is 14 residues. The chain's CDR3 is CAISELYMNTEAFF. Written as DNA, the CDR3 is TGTGCCATCAGTGAGTTATACATGAACACTGAAGCTTTCTTT.

This sequence joins TRBV2 and TRBJ2-7; maybe TRBD1 (5 bases). CDR3 size: 12 residues. Germline V CDR1 and CDR2: SNHLY, FYNNEI. V lost 9 bases and J lost 0, with 9 bases in between. As DNA, the CDR3 is TGTGCCAGTACAGGTGTCTCCTACGAGCAGTACTTC. Protein sequence: CASTGVSYEQYF.

The chain carries TRBV5-1 and TRBJ2-3, with D unresolved. The germline gives CDR1 SGHRS, CDR2 YFSETQ. The CDR3 length is 15 residues. The germline V and J ends were trimmed by 5 bases and 6 bases, with 19 bases remaining between them. The CDR3 is CASSPSASVYDTQYF. CDR3 in DNA: TGCGCCAGCAGTCCCTCCGCGTCGGTGTACGATACGCAGTATTTT.

Sample share makes this clone large. The chain couples TRBV6-1 to TRBJ2-5, with D tentatively TRBD2 (5 bases). This CDR3 is 15 amino acids long. The V and J ends lost 2 bases and 5 bases respectively, with 15 bases between them. Germline CDR1 and CDR2: MNHNS and SASEGT. The CDR3 region is CASSEISAGLETQYF. The CDR3 coding sequence is TGTGCCAGCAGTGAAATATCGGCGGGCCTGGAGACCCAGTACTTC.

The J gene is TRBJ2-5, the V gene TRBV2, with D tentatively TRBD1 (5 bases). V was clipped by 4 bases and J by 5 bases, with 17 bases between them. Germline CDR1 and CDR2: SNHLY and FYNNEI. The CDR3 contains 15 residues. CDR3 residues: CASSGGRAARETQYF. CDR3 nucleotide sequence: TGTGCCAGCAGTGGGGGCAGGGCTGCGAGGGAGACCCAGTACTTC.

The chain uses TRBV3-1 (or the pseudogene TRBV3-2) and TRBJ2-7, with D possibly being TRBD1 (6 bases). In germline, CDR1 is LGHDT, CDR2 YNNKEL (reference sequence). V dropped 4 bases and J dropped 3 bases, with 10 bases sitting between them. CDR3 length: 13 residues. The CDR3: CASSLVQGYEQYF. CDR3 bases: TGTGCCAGCAGCCTCGTACAGGGCTACGAGCAGTACTTC.